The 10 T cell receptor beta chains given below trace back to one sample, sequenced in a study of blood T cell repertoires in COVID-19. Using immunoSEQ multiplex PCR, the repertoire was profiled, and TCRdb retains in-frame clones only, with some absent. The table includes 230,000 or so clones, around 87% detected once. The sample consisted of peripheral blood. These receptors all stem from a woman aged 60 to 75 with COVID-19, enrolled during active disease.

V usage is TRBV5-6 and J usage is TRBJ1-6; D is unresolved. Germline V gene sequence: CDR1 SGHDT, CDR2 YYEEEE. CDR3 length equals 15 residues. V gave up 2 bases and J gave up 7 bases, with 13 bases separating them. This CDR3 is CASSFGAKENSPLHF. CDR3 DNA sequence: TGTGCCAGCAGCTTTGGAGCCAAAGAGAATTCACCCCTCCACTTT.

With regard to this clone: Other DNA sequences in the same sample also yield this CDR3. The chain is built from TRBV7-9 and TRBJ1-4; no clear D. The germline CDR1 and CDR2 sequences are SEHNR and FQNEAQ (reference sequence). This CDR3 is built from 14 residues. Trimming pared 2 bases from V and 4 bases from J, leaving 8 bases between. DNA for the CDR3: TGTGCCAGCAGCTTACCCGGCGGTAATGAAAAACTGTTTTTT. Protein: CASSLPGGNEKLFF.

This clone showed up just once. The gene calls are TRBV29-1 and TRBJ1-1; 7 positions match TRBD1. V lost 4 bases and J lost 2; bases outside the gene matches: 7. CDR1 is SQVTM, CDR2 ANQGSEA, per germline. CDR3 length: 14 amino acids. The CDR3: CSVGGQTINTEAFF. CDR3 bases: TGCAGCGTTGGGGGACAGACAATCAACACTGAAGCTTTCTTT.

Here the CDR3 reads CASTSDRGGNQPQHF. The CDR3 DNA reads TGTGCCAGCACCTCGGACAGGGGAGGCAATCAGCCCCAGCATTTT. This rearrangement joins TRBV2 to TRBJ1-5; 9 nucleotides align to TRBD1. The V segment lost 7 bases and the J segment 2 bases; nucleotides outside the gene matches: 6. The CDR3 runs 15 residues. In germline, CDR1 is SNHLY, CDR2 FYNNEI. The full variable domain, its missing parts supplied by reference TRBV2 and TRBJ1-5, is EPEVTQTPSHQVTQMGQEVILRCVPISNHLYFYWYRQILGQKVEFLVSFYNNEISEKSEIFDDQFSVERPDGSNFTLKIRSTKLEDSAMYFCASTSDRGGNQPQHFGDGTRLSIL.

This CDR3 is CASSFAYEQYF. The CDR3 DNA reads TGCGCCAGCAGCTTCGCGTACGAGCAGTACTTC. This chain links TRBV5-1 with TRBJ2-7; D is uncertain. V was pared by 2 bases and J by 4 bases, with 4 bases between. Germline-derived CDR1 and CDR2 are SGHRS and YFSETQ. CDR3 length equals 11 residues.

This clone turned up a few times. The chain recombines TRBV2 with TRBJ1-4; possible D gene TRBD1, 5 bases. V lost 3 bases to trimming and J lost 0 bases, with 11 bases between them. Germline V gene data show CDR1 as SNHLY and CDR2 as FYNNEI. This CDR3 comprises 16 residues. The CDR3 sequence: CASSDREGATNEKLFF. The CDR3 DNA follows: TGTGCCAGCAGTGACAGGGAAGGTGCAACTAATGAAAAACTGTTTTTT.

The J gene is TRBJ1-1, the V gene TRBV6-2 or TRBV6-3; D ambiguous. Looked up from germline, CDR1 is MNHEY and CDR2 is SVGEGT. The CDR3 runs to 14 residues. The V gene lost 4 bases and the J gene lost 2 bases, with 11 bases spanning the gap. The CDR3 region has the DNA TGTGCCAGCAGTTCCATACAGAGTAACACTGAAGCTTTCTTT. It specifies CASSSIQSNTEAFF.

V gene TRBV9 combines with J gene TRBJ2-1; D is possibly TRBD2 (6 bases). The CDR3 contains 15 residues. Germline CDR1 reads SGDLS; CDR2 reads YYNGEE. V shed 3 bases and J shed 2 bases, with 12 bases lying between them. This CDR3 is CASSAWGEAYNEQFF. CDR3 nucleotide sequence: TGTGCCAGCAGCGCCTGGGGGGAAGCCTACAATGAGCAGTTCTTC.

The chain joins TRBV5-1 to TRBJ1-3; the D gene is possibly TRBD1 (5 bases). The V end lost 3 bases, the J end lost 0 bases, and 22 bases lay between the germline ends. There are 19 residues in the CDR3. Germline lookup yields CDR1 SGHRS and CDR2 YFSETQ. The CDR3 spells CASSSTTTGLGLSGNTIYF. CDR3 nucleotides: TGCGCCAGCAGCTCAACAACAACAGGTCTGGGTCTCTCTGGAAACACCATATATTTT.

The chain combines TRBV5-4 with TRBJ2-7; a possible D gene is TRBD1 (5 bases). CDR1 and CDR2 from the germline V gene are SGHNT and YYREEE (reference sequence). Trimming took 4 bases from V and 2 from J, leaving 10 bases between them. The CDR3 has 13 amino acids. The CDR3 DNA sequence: TGTGCCAGCAGCCGGACGGACACCTACGAGCAGTACTTC. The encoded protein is CASSRTDTYEQYF.